The rows below give T cell receptor beta chains drawn from one sample of a study of CXCR3-negative and CXCR3-positive naive CD8 T cells. Following a re-call of the 5' RACE reads, TCRdb has one entry per CDR3 protein and lacks DNA. The sample has 8,500 to 10,000 distinct CDR3 sequences. Sequencing was carried out using naive CXCR3- CD8+ T cells from blood. The receptors originated from a human donor in good health. Some clones in this sample may be carry-over from other donors' samples. Both conserved end residues are part of each CDR3. Size is omitted from some rows. Given values are once, few, many or a class for expanded clones.

J | V | size | CDR3
TRBJ2-2 | TRBV29-1 | . | CSVEDPGPGRNTGELFF
TRBJ1-3 | TRBV29-1 | . | CSVAGGAGNTIYF
TRBJ1-1 | TRBV11-3 | . | CASSPLRESDTEAFF
TRBJ2-2 | TRBV29-1 | . | CSVVGEPPTGELFF
TRBJ2-5 | TRBV15 | . | CATSREQSIYQETQYF
TRBJ1-3 | TRBV29-1 | . | CSVGDSGNTIYF
TRBJ1-4 | TRBV2 | . | CASTTGEEKLFF
TRBJ2-7 | TRBV5-5 | . | CASSLFTGVSYEQYF
TRBJ2-5 | TRBV5-1 | medium-sized | CASSDEGEYQETQYF
TRBJ2-5 | TRBV10-1 | . | CASSEALRETQYF
TRBJ2-1 | TRBV20-1 | . | CSARVSPSSYNEQFF
TRBJ2-1 | TRBV18 | medium-sized | CASSPTDRVSYNEQFF
TRBJ2-1 | TRBV7-9 | medium-sized | CASSFGQNEQFF
TRBJ1-4 | TRBV29-1 | medium-sized | CSVEVSGGDEKLFF
TRBJ2-1 | TRBV19 | . | CASSIGPTASSYNEQFF
TRBJ2-2 | TRBV20-1 | . | CSAGLAGEVGEMFF
TRBJ2-7 | TRBV19 | . | CASSIAGQTYEQYF
TRBJ2-1 | TRBV7-2 | medium-sized | CASSLRQGSYNEQFF
TRBJ1-5 | TRBV28 | . | CASSLALTERANQPQHF
TRBJ1-5 | TRBV29-1 | . | CSVEDPGGPQHF
TRBJ2-2 | TRBV5-5 | . | CASSWGPSAGELFF
TRBJ1-4 | TRBV25-1 | medium-sized | CASSELKTTNEKLFF
TRBJ2-1 | TRBV12-3/TRBV12-4 | medium-sized | CASSSALGTSGSGNEQFF
TRBJ2-3 | TRBV2 | medium-sized | CASSEALRGGTDTQYF
TRBJ2-4 | TRBV28 | medium-sized | CASSLSSEGTKNIQYF
TRBJ2-2 | TRBV2 | . | CASSEGRENTGELFF
TRBJ2-3 | TRBV29-1 | medium-sized | CSVEDLTSGRPQYTDTQYF
TRBJ2-6 | TRBV20-1 | medium-sized | CSGSQSGAGSGANVLTF
TRBJ2-1 | TRBV24-1 | medium-sized | CATSAVGLGYEQFF
TRBJ1-1 | TRBV29-1 | medium-sized | CSVEEVVPDTEAFF
TRBJ1-1 | TRBV19 | . | CASSILGNTEAFF
TRBJ2-7 | TRBV7-7 | . | CASSRGPLDEQYF
TRBJ2-1 | TRBV27 | . | CASSSRVLAGGRYNEQFF
TRBJ2-1 | TRBV11-1 | . | CASSRQFRSYNEQFF
TRBJ1-1 | TRBV6-6 | medium-sized | CASSYSGRIMGTEAFF